These T cell receptor beta chains were read from a single sample in a study of blood T cells in healthy people across ages. In TCRdb, the 5' RACE reads were re-called with MiXCR into one record per CDR3 protein. The sample records approximately 1,000,000 distinct CDR3 sequences, under 45% being singletons. Sequencing was performed on blood. The receptors shown here come from a woman aged 55 to 70 in good health. The CDR3 runs from the conserved cysteine through the conserved F or W. D genes are given only for firm matches. Size is omitted from some rows. Given values are once, few, many or a class for expanded clones.

clone_size d_call j_call v_call cdr3_aa cdr3_nt
few TRBD2 TRBJ2-3 TRBV20-1 CSAETGTSGRGDTQYF TGCAGTGCCGAAACCGGGACTAGCGGGAGAGGAGATACGCAGTATTTT
- TRBD2 TRBJ2-1 TRBV5-1 CASSLVSGGRGFNVQFF TGCGCCAGCAGCTTGGTTTCCGGCGGGAGAGGCTTCAATGTGCAGTTCTTC
- - TRBJ1-5 TRBV4-1 CASSHLQGGGNQPQHF TGCGCCAGCAGCCACTTACAAGGAGGGGGCAATCAGCCCCAGCATTTT
- - TRBJ2-7 TRBV20-1 CSATLGQGWASGRVLGYEQYF TGCAGTGCTACCCTGGGACAGGGGTGGGCTAGCGGGAGAGTATTAGGCTACGAGCAGTACTTC
few TRBD1 TRBJ1-5 TRBV12-3/TRBV12-4 CASSQGQGSQPQHF TGTGCCAGCAGCCAGGGACAGGGGAGTCAGCCCCAGCATTTT
- TRBD1 TRBJ2-1 TRBV20-1 CSAIDRGRMDEQFF TGCAGTGCAATAGACAGGGGGCGCATGGATGAGCAGTTCTTC
- - TRBJ1-1 TRBV5-1 CASTLGRGRTEAFF TGCGCCAGCACCCTCGGGAGGGGGAGAACTGAAGCTTTCTTT
few - TRBJ2-1 TRBV20-1 CSARGSLLPTNEQFF TGCAGTGCTAGAGGCTCCCTTCTTCCGACCAATGAGCAGTTCTTC
few TRBD2 TRBJ2-3 TRBV5-1 CARIAGSADTQYF TGCGCCAGAATAGCGGGAAGCGCAGATACGCAGTATTTT
few TRBD2 TRBJ2-1 TRBV20-1 CSARDYSGSSYNEQFF TGCAGTGCTAGAGATTATAGCGGGAGCTCCTACAATGAGCAGTTCTTC